This T cell receptor beta chain emerged from a study of kidney transplant recipient with SARS-CoV-2 infection. V was cut by 7 bases and J by 5 bases, with 18 bases left in between. CDR3 length: 14 amino acids. Germline V gene sequence: CDR1 DFQATT, CDR2 SNEGSKA (reference sequence). A single record per CDR3 protein comes from TCRdb applying MiXCR to the reads. This sample has 200,000 to 300,000 distinct CDR3 sequences; roughly 26% occur once, and the top ten carry around 7.8%. The receptor was isolated from a young adult male patient who had COVID-19 and was a kidney transplant recipient. A subset of T cells may come from the graft donor. The J gene is TRBJ2-1, the V gene TRBV20-1; a weak D match, TRBD2 (5 bases). The source material was a blood sample, sampled at baseline and around day 110 from a kidney transplant recipient. Here the CDR3 reads CSGSKLVLNNEQFF. CDR3 DNA: TGCAGTGGAAGCAAACTAGTGTTAAACAATGAGCAGTTCTTC.